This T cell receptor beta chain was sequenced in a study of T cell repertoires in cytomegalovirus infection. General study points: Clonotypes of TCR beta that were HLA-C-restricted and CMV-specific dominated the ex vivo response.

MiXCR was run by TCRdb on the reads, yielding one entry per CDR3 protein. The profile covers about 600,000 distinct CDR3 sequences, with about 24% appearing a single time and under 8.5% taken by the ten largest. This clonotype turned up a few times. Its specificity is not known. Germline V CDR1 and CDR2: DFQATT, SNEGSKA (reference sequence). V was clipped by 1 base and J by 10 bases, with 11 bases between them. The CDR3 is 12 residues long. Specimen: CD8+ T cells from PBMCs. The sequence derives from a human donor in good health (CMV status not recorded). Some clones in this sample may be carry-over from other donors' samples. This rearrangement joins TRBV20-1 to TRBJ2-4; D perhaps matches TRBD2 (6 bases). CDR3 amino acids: CSARGPEGIQYF. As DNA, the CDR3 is TGCAGTGCTAGAGGCCCGGAGGGGATTCAGTACTTC.